This T cell receptor (beta chain) derives from a study of T cells in Graves' hyperthyroidism and ophthalmopathy. Amplification targeted TCR beta CDR3 regions from RNA transcripts. First-round RT-PCR with HTBI primers amplified the TCR CDR3 region. TCRdb independently ran MiXCR on the multiplex PCR reads; one entry per CDR3 protein. The sample holds around 420,000 distinct CDR3 sequences; around a sixth are singletons and the top ten take approximately 7.5%. This clonotype was seen only a few times. This CDR3 is 15 amino acids long. Looked up from germline, CDR1 is MDHEN and CDR2 is SYDVKM. V gave up 6 bases and J gave up 6 bases, with 15 bases separating them.

Source material: blood. The chain recombines TRBV28 with TRBJ1-6, with D maybe TRBD1 (5 bases). The TCR sequence derives from a woman under 30 with Graves' hyperthyroidism. The CDR3 sequence is CASRGRGDVNSPLHF. The CDR3 nucleotides read TGTGCCAGCAGGGGCCGAGGGGACGTTAATTCACCCCTCCACTTT. Full variable domain (missing parts from reference TRBV28 and TRBJ1-6): DVKVTQSSRYLVKRTGEKVFLECVQDMDHENMFWYRQDPGLGLRLIYFSYDVKMKEKGDIPEGYSVSREKKERFSLILESASTNQTSMYLCASRGRGDVNSPLHFGNGTRLTVT.